This entry concerns a single T cell receptor (beta chain). Its target is unknown. V shed 5 bases and J 0 bases; nucleotides not matched to a gene: 9. CDR1 is SEHNR, CDR2 FQNEAQ, per germline (reference sequence). The CDR3 is 16 amino acids. The data originate from a study of cytomegalovirus exposure and HLA in healthy donors. Primers: 60 Vbeta forward and 13 Jbeta reverse. Produced via immunoSEQ multiplex PCR; TCRdb's table is partial and in-frame only. The sample holds 150,000 to 200,000 clones, approximately 85% seen once. Findings and caveats of the study: A later analysis found that most CMV-associated TCR beta chains appeared HLA-restricted. When analyzed later, the rates of TCR association showed variation by HLA locus, with DRB1 the most and HLA-C the fewest. CMV antigen specificity of three CMV-associated chains was confirmed in vitro.

V usage is TRBV7-9 and J usage is TRBJ2-5; 7 nucleotides align to TRBD1. The sequence derives from a man aged 18 to 29 in good health and CMV-seropositive. Material for sequencing was PBMCs. This CDR3 is CASSPRTGSHQETQYF. CDR3 DNA sequence: TGTGCCAGCAGCCCCAGGACAGGTAGCCACCAAGAGACCCAGTACTTC.